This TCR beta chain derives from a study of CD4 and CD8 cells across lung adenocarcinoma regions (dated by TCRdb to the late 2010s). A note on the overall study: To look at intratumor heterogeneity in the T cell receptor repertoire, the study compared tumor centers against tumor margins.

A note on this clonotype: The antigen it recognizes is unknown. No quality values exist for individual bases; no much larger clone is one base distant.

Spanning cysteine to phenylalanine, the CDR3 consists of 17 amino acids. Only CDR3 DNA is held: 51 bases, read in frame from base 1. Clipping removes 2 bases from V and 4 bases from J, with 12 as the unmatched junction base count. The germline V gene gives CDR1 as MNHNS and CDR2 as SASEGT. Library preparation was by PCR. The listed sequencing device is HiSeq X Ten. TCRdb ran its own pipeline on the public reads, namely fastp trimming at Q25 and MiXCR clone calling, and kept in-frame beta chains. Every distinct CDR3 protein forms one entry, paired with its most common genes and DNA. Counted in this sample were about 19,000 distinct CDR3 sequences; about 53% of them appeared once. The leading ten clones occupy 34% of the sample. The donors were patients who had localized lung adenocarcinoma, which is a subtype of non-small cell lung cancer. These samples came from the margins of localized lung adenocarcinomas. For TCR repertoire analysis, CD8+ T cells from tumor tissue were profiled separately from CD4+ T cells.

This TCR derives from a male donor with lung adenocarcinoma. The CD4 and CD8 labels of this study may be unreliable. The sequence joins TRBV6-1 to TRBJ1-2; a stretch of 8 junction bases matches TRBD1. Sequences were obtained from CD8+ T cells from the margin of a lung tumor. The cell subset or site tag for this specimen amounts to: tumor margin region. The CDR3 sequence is CASSERAGGASFYGYTF. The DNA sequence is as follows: TGTGCCAGCAGTGAAAGGGCAGGGGGCGCGAGTTTCTATGGCTACACCTTC.